The following is a T cell receptor (beta chain) sequence with its context. Its antigen is still unknown. This sample was taken from a study of T cell responses to AZD1222 COVID-19 vaccine. The study, taken as a whole, reports: After two AZD1222 doses, spike-specific TCR breadth and depth rose versus day 0. Just six AZD1222 recipients were seropositive at baseline. The donor cohort was predominantly white British with a female majority, and clonal diversity may have been underestimated.

The CDR3 extends over 13 amino acids. Germline V gives CDR1 ENHRY, CDR2 SYGVKD. Trimming left V 11 bases short and J 0 bases short, with 11 bases between. Sequencing used immunoSEQ multiplex PCR; TCRdb keeps in-frame clones, though not all of them. The sample yields fewer than 200,000 clones, approximately 92% seen once. This chain connects TRBV10-3 to TRBJ1-3; D is unclear. This specimen was peripheral blood, taken on day 0 of AZD1222 vaccination. The source is an adult in good health. CDR3 sequence: CAGRNRSGNTIYF. In DNA form, the CDR3 reads TGTGCCGGCAGAAACCGCTCTGGAAACACCATATATTTT.